The present T cell receptor (beta chain) was sequenced within a study of blood T cell repertoires in COVID-19. With 1 base removed from V and 5 bases from J, the gap between germline ends came to 8 bases. The germline CDR1 and CDR2 sequences are MGHRA and YSYEKL. The CDR3 length is 13 residues. Assay used: immunoSEQ multiplex PCR; TCRdb lists only in-frame clones, some missing. The top ten hold 5% to 7% of the sample, which has approximately 50,000 clones, more than 75% seen once. This sequence was found in a man aged 45-65 years with active COVID-19. Sequenced: peripheral blood. This chain uses TRBV4-1 with TRBJ1-1; D gene ambiguous. CDR3 in DNA: TGCGCCAGCAGCCAAGGTGACACGACTGAAGCTTTCTTT. Translating gives CASSQGDTTEAFF.